Below, 20 T cell receptor beta chains from the same sample are listed, as sequenced in a study of blood T cells in healthy people across ages. A J-beta primer mix and a sample-barcoded 5' primer were used in a second PCR of about 6 to 12 cycles. One entry per CDR3 protein, called by TCRdb with MiXCR from the 5' RACE reads. Seen here are some 1,800,000 distinct CDR3 sequences, about two fifths observed once, and the top ten hold roughly 23%. The source material was blood. The source of these receptors is a human donor in good health.

V is TRBV7-2 and J is TRBJ1-2; D remains unclear. Germline V gene lookup returns CDR1 SGHTA and CDR2 FQGNSA. V lost 2 bases to trimming and J lost 4 bases, with 11 bases between them. CDR3 length: 14 residues. CDR3 nucleotides: TGTGCCAGCAGCTTAAGGGCACCCTCCTATGGCTACACCTTC. It yields the protein CASSLRAPSYGYTF.

As concerns this clonotype: Germline is not matched at one junction end, which may reflect a read error. V gene TRBV12-3 or TRBV12-4 combines with J gene TRBJ2-3, with 10 bases fitting TRBD2. This CDR3 comprises 15 residues. DNA for the CDR3: TGTGCCAGCAGTTTCACTAGCGGGATAACAGATGTGCAGTATTTC. It is translated as CASSFTSGITDVQYF.

The chain carries TRBV29-1 and TRBJ2-1, with D possibly matching TRBD2 (7 bases). Germline V gives CDR1 SQVTM, CDR2 ANQGSEA. The V end lost 6 bases, the J end lost 8 bases, and 17 bases lay between the germline ends. CDR3 length equals 13 residues. The CDR3 DNA reads as TGCAGCGTCCGCGTGGGGGGGCCGGATGAGCAGTTCTTC. Residues: CSVRVGGPDEQFF.

A remark on this clonotype: Its ends do not fully match the called genes, so a read error is possible. The rearrangement joins TRBV12-3 or TRBV12-4 to TRBJ2-2, with D perhaps TRBD1 or TRBD2 (5 bases each). CDR3 length: 14 amino acids. CDR3 loop: CASSLDSYTGERFF. Here the CDR3 DNA reads TGTGCCAGCAGCCTCGACAGTTACACCGGGGAGCGGTTTTTT.

This clonotype was recorded a few times. The chain combines TRBV6-1 with TRBJ1-4; the D is unclear. CDR1 is MNHNS and CDR2 is SASEGT in the germline V gene. Between the trimmed V and J ends, which lost 1 base and 0 bases, there was a span of 6 bases. The CDR3 is 15 amino acids. CDR3 residues: CASSEGWATNEKLFF. CDR3 coding DNA: TGTGCCAGCAGTGAAGGCTGGGCAACTAATGAAAAACTGTTTTTT.

As for this clonotype: At one of its ends the junction is not consistent with the germline gene, which may arise from a read error. V usage is TRBV11-2 and J usage is TRBJ1-2, with a tentative D call TRBD1 (6 bases). The CDR3 contains 15 residues. Looked up from germline, CDR1 is SGHAT and CDR2 is FQNNGV. CDR3 sequence: CAGSLGIGGYYGYTF. CDR3 nucleotide sequence: TGTGCCGGCAGCTTAGGAATAGGGGGGTACTATGGCTACACCTTC.

Only a few counts were recorded for this clonotype. The chain uses TRBV29-1 and TRBJ2-7, with D possibly TRBD2 on 5 matching bases. The V end lost 5 bases, the J end lost 2 bases, and 16 bases lay between the germline ends. Germline V gene data show CDR1 as SQVTM and CDR2 as ANQGSEA. The CDR3 runs 14 residues. In DNA form, the CDR3 reads TGCAGCGTTTACGGGATCCGTGGCACCTACGAGCAGTACTTC. Translated, it gives CSVYGIRGTYEQYF.

This clonotype has a single count. The rearrangement joins TRBV12-3 or TRBV12-4 to TRBJ1-1, with a weak D call TRBD1 (6 bases). The germline V and J ends were trimmed by 5 bases and 6 bases, with 16 bases remaining between them. The CDR3 is made up of 14 amino acids. The CDR3 reads CASSPAGAVSEAFF. The CDR3 nucleotides read TGTGCCAGCAGTCCGGCGGGGGCTGTATCTGAAGCTTTCTTT.

This clonotype was observed a handful of times. This chain connects TRBV2 to TRBJ2-7; perhaps TRBD1 as D (6 bases). The CDR3 runs 10 residues. Looked up from germline, CDR1 is SNHLY and CDR2 is FYNNEI. V was shortened by 7 bases and J by 5 bases, with 6 bases between the two germline ends. The CDR3 sequence is CASNRDEQYF. In nucleotides, the CDR3 is TGTGCCAGCAACAGGGACGAGCAGTACTTC.

The sample holds a few counts of this clonotype. The chain employs TRBV7-9 and TRBJ1-4; maybe TRBD1 (5 bases). The V gene lost 5 bases and the J gene lost 8 bases, with 18 bases spanning the gap. Germline V gene lookup returns CDR1 SEHNR and CDR2 FQNEAQ (reference sequence). The CDR3 loop spans 15 amino acids. CDR3 in DNA: TGTGCCAGCAGCACCGGACAATCGGGATACGAAAAACTGTTTTTT. Its protein is CASSTGQSGYEKLFF.

This clonotype was seen more than once but under ten times. The V gene is TRBV7-3, the J gene TRBJ2-6, with D possibly matching TRBD2 (6 bases). V was pared by 1 base and J by 2 bases, with 6 bases between. Germline CDR1 SGHTA, CDR2 FQGTGA. The CDR3 is made up of 15 amino acids. This chain's CDR3 is CASSLIAAGANVLTF. For the CDR3, the DNA is TGTGCCAGCAGCTTAATAGCGGCTGGGGCCAACGTCCTGACTTTC.

This clonotype was recorded at least ten times. V and J are TRBV20-1 and TRBJ2-2, with 11 positions matching TRBD2. J was trimmed by 6 bases and V by 5 bases; bases with no gene match: 5. Germline-derived CDR1 and CDR2 are DFQATT and SNEGSKA (reference sequence). The CDR3 contains 14 residues. CDR3 coding DNA: TGCAGTGCTTTTAGCGGGGGGGCCGCCGGGGAGCTGTTTTTT. The encoded protein is CSAFSGGAAGELFF.

V usage is TRBV20-1 and J usage is TRBJ2-7; 8 bases are a match to TRBD2. The CDR3 sequence is 14 residues long. The junction had 5 bases not matched to a gene; V was cut back by 3 bases and J by 1 base. Germline CDR1 DFQATT, CDR2 SNEGSKA (reference sequence). The CDR3 sequence is CSARGTSKSYEQYF. The CDR3 coding sequence is TGCAGTGCTAGGGGGACTAGTAAATCCTACGAGCAGTACTTC.

This clonotype was counted only a few times. Here the CDR3 DNA reads TGCAGTGCTAGAGATCAGTTAATAAGCTCCTACGAGCAGTACTTC. Translating it yields CSARDQLISSYEQYF. The chain employs TRBV20-1 and TRBJ2-7; D is unresolved. CDR1 is DFQATT and CDR2 is SNEGSKA in the germline V gene (reference sequence). The V end was cut by 0 bases, the J end by 0 bases, with 12 bases between. The CDR3 has 15 residues.

This clonotype came up a few times. The chain has TRBV27 and TRBJ2-1; 11 nucleotides agree with TRBD1. The CDR3 spans 17 residues. V was clipped by 2 bases and J by 6 bases; unmatched bases: 9. CDR1 and CDR2 (germline): MNHEY, SMNVEV (reference sequence). The CDR3 reads CASSLLGTGGLGNEQFF. CDR3 nucleotide sequence: TGTGCCAGCAGTTTACTCGGGACAGGGGGTTTGGGCAATGAGCAGTTCTTC.

The V gene is TRBV12-3 or TRBV12-4, the J gene TRBJ2-3; 7 positions match TRBD1. The CDR3 spans 14 residues. The V gene end was trimmed by 5 bases and the J gene end by 6 bases; junction bases not matched to a gene: 8. CDR3 protein: CASSPRQGRDTQYF. CDR3 DNA sequence: TGTGCCAGCAGTCCCCGACAGGGCCGGGATACGCAGTATTTT.

There are a few counts of this clonotype. At one boundary the junction diverges from the germline segment, which might be a read error. The chain employs TRBV10-3 and TRBJ1-1; D possibly corresponds to TRBD1 (5 bases). In germline, CDR1 is ENHRY, CDR2 SYGVKD. There are 14 residues in the CDR3. The CDR3 DNA is TGTGCCATCAGGGACACAACCTTGAACACTGGAGCTTTCTTT. Amino acids: CAIRDTTLNTGAFF.

This rearrangement joins TRBV4-3 to TRBJ2-3; 10 nucleotides match TRBD2. Germline trimming cut 1 base from V and 1 base from J; bases unmatched to any gene: 2. Germline V gene sequence: CDR1 LGHNA, CDR2 YSLEER. This CDR3 is built from 16 residues. The CDR3 is CASSQAGTSGTDTQYF. In DNA form, the CDR3 reads TGCGCCAGCAGCCAAGCCGGGACTAGCGGCACAGATACGCAGTATTTT.

CDR3 sequence: CASSLARAYNSPLHF. The CDR3 region has the DNA TGTGCCAGCAGTTTAGCCAGAGCCTATAATTCACCCCTCCACTTT. V usage is TRBV27 and J usage is TRBJ1-6; D not certain. The CDR3 is made up of 15 amino acids. CDR1 and CDR2 (germline): MNHEY, SMNVEV (reference sequence). V lost 2 bases to trimming and J lost 2 bases, with 7 bases between them.

This clonotype was seen a few times. The V and J genes are TRBV9 and TRBJ2-1; D ambiguous. V shed 4 bases and J shed 2 bases, with 13 bases lying between them. Germline V lookup: CDR1 SGDLS, CDR2 YYNGEE. The CDR3 extends over 15 amino acids. CDR3 loop: CASSPRQDPYNEQFF. The CDR3 region has the DNA TGTGCCAGCAGCCCCCGACAAGACCCCTACAATGAGCAGTTCTTC.